Listed here is a single TCR beta chain. Its specificity is not known. TCRdb reprocessed the 5' RACE reads and reports one entry per CDR3 protein, with no DNA. The sample data list 400,000 to 500,000 distinct CDR3 sequences. The data were obtained in a study of monozygotic twins with inflammatory bowel disease. Findings and limits, study-wide: Comparison of concordant versus discordant twins revealed no difference in repertoire similarity, possibly due to limited power.

CDR1 and CDR2 (germline): MGHDK, SYGVNS. The CDR3 extends over 15 amino acids. J is TRBJ1-4 and V is TRBV25-1; the TRBD1 assignment by TCRdb is unverifiable without DNA. The TCR sequence derives from a human donor with ulcerative colitis or Crohn's disease, or a healthy co-twin of an affected twin (not recorded which). The source material was blood. Here the CDR3 reads CASSDPGRGNEKLFF.